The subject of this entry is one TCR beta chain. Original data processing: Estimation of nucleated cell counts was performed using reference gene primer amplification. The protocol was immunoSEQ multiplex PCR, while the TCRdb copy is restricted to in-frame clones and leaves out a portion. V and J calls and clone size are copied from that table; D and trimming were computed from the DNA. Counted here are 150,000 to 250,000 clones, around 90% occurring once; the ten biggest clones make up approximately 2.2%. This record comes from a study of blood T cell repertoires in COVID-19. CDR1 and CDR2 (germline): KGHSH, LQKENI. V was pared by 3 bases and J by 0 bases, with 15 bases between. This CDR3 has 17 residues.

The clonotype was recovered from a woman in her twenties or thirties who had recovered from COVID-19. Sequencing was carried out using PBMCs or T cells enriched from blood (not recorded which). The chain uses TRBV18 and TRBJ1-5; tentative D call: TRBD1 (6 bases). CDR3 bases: TGTGCCAGCTCACCCGGGGGGCAGTCATATAGCAATCAGCCCCAGCATTTT. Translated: CASSPGGQSYSNQPQHF.